This T cell receptor beta chain was obtained from a study of spatial heterogeneity in lung cancer. Study context: Detected beta-chain sequences consistently exceeded alpha-chain sequences. A unique TCR and UMI combination showed up more than ten times in raw reads, on average.

Unique molecular identifiers, one per molecule, were present on every TCR cDNA molecule. TCRdb analysed the 5' RACE reads with MiXCR anew, one entry per CDR3 protein. In the table there are over 10,000 distinct CDR3 sequences, about 5.1% of which are singletons. CDR1 and CDR2 (germline): MNHNS, SASEGT. This CDR3 is built from 14 residues. V shed 4 bases and J shed 3 bases, with 12 bases lying between them. This clonotype is termed medium-sized. This beta chain is off target for a library built for alpha chains, so its abundance means little. Described time point: sample taken at primary tumor resection. The study sequenced unsorted whole RNA from tumor, nontumor lung or frozen PBMC. The 55 to 90 donors had untreated early-stage non-small cell lung cancer.

The TCR was taken from a human donor with early-stage non-small cell lung cancer. The rearrangement joins TRBV6-1 to TRBJ1-2; D possibly corresponds to TRBD1 (6 bases). Here the sequenced sample was lung tumor tissue, taken at surgery. CDR3 DNA sequence: TGTGCCAGCAGTGTCACAGGGCTTTACTATGGCTACACCTTC. Its translation is CASSVTGLYYGYTF.